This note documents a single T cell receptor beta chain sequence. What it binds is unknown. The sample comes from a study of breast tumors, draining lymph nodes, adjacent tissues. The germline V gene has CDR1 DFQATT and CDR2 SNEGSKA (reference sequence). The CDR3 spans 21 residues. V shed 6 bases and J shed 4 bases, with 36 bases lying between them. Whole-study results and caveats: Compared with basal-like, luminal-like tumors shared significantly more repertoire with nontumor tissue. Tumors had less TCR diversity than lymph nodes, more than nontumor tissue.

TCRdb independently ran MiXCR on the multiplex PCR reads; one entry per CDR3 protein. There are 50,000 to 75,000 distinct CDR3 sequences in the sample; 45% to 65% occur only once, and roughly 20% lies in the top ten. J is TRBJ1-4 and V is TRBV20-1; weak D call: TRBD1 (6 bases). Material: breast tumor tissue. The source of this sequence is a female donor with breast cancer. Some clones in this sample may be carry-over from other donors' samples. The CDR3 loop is CSASPTSGGPRDPSLNEKLFF. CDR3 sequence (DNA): TGCAGTGCAAGCCCTACTAGCGGGGGGCCTAGAGATCCAAGCCTTAATGAAAAACTGTTTTTT.